This T cell receptor (beta chain) was recovered during a study of T cell repertoires in cytomegalovirus infection (dated by TCRdb to the late 2010s). The study in broad terms: Donor HLA type was relevant to the analysis, because carriage of CMV infection together with the matching HLA type was indicated by public TCR beta signatures.

With regard to this clonotype: Its binding antigen is unknown. At one of its ends the junction is not consistent with the germline gene, which may arise from a read error.

Reads for this sample came from an Illumina HiSeq 1500. In-frame beta chains were kept once TCRdb had trimmed the public reads at Q25 with fastp and called clones with MiXCR. Rows with a matching CDR3 protein are joined into one entry that keeps the most common DNA and genes. A total of about 300,000 distinct CDR3 sequences appear in this sample, roughly a tenth of them only once. The ten largest clonotypes hold approximately 2.4% of the sample. Taken from cysteine to phenylalanine, the CDR3 has 12 residues. Only the CDR3 region is kept as DNA, spanning 36 bases read in frame from base 1. Based on the germline V gene, the CDR1 and CDR2 sequences are SQVTM and ANQGSEA. Study-wide findings and limitations: Cumulative frequency of public TCR beta family members discriminated carriers of CMV infection plus the relevant HLA type in this cohort and an independent roughly 330-donor cohort. The ex vivo response was dominated by HLA-C-restricted CMV-specific TCR beta clonotypes, which also provided the single most frequent clonotype in two of eight donors.

The sequence is built from TRBV29-1 and TRBJ2-2, with the D gene call left open. Sequenced: PBMCs. The TCR was taken from a human donor in good health (CMV status not recorded). Some clones in this sample may be carry-over from other donors' samples. The CDR3 amino acid sequence is: CSVDEATRELFF. The DNA sequence follows: TGCAGCGTTGATGAGGCCACCAGGGAGCTGTTTTTT.